Shown below are 9 T cell receptor beta chains from a single sample sequenced in a study of blood T cell repertoires in COVID-19. Profiling relied on immunoSEQ multiplex PCR, and the TCRdb table lists in-frame clones only, not all of them. The sample gives roughly 33,000 clones, roughly 85% of which show up once; about 15% is in the top ten. Sequences were obtained from peripheral blood. These receptors originate from a human donor with acute or convalescent COVID-19. The donor label of this sample is uncertain.

The chain uses TRBV28 and TRBJ1-4; weak D call: TRBD1 (5 bases). Trimming took 2 bases from V and 11 from J, leaving 12 bases between them. The germline CDR1 and CDR2 sequences are MDHEN and SYDVKM. The CDR3 is 13 amino acids. The CDR3 DNA reads TGTGCCAGCAGTTTAGGACATAGTAAGAAACTGTTTTTT. Residues: CASSLGHSKKLFF.

CDR3: CASRVDGVPYTF. The CDR3 DNA reads TGTGCCAGCAGAGTAGACGGAGTTCCCTACACCTTC. The chain has TRBV12-3 or TRBV12-4 and TRBJ1-2; D is uncertain. Trimming removed 6 bases at V and 10 bases at J, with 15 bases between. The CDR3 is 12 amino acids.

The CDR3: CASSPLRRESTDTQYF. CDR3 DNA: TGTGCCAGCTCACCACTAAGACGGGAGAGCACAGATACGCAGTATTTT. The V call is TRBV18, the J call TRBJ2-3; D might be TRBD2 (6 bases). This CDR3 has 16 amino acids. CDR1 KGHSH and CDR2 LQKENI come from the germline V gene. V was cut by 1 base and J by 0 bases, with 11 bases left in between.

The table lists this clone with a few counts. V usage is TRBV6-6 and J usage is TRBJ1-1; the D is unclear. Trimming removed 2 bases at V and 6 bases at J, with 13 bases between. The germline gives CDR1 MNHNY, CDR2 SVGAGI (reference sequence). The length of the CDR3 is 14 residues. The CDR3, as DNA: TGTGCCAGCAGTTACCCGGAGAGCGTCGCTGAAGCTTTCTTT. Encoded protein: CASSYPESVAEAFF.

This clone was counted between two and nine times. The chain combines TRBV4-2 with TRBJ2-3, with D possibly TRBD2 on 5 matching bases. The V gene's germline CDR1 is LGHNA and CDR2 YNFKEQ. Trimming shortened V by 1 base and J by 5 bases, and 13 bases separated the two germline ends. The CDR3 is 15 residues long. The CDR3 DNA is TGTGCCAGCAGCCAAGGGGGAGACTGGGGAGATACGCAGTATTTT. Translating gives CASSQGGDWGDTQYF.

The chain combines TRBV3-1 (or the pseudogene TRBV3-2) with TRBJ2-1, with TRBD2 matching over 8 bases. The CDR3 extends over 14 amino acids. Unmatched junction bases numbered 10, after V lost 0 bases and J lost 15 bases. Looked up from germline, CDR1 is LGHDT and CDR2 is YNNKEL (reference sequence). The chain's CDR3 is CASSQEGAGGRRFF. The CDR3 nucleotides are TGTGCCAGCAGCCAAGAGGGGGCGGGAGGCCGACGGTTCTTC.

The chain uses TRBV5-4 and TRBJ1-2; 7 bases match TRBD1. The CDR3 runs 14 residues. The germline V gene has CDR1 SGHNT and CDR2 YYREEE (reference sequence). V lost 3 bases, J lost 8 bases, and 10 bases stayed unmatched. CDR3 residues: CASSSAWDSWGYTF. The CDR3, as DNA: TGTGCCAGCAGCTCCGCCTGGGACAGCTGGGGCTACACCTTC.

The chain employs TRBV5-6 and TRBJ2-3, with D possibly being TRBD1 (7 bases). The CDR3 is 13 amino acids. CDR1 and CDR2 from the germline V gene are SGHDT and YYEEEE. V was trimmed by 4 bases and J by 4 bases, leaving 10 bases between them. For the CDR3, the DNA is TGTGCCAGCAGCCAGGGGGGCCCAGATACGCAGTATTTT. Its translation is CASSQGGPDTQYF.

The genes are TRBV5-1 and TRBJ1-1; TRBD1 might be the D (6 bases). Germline V gene data show CDR1 as SGHRS and CDR2 as YFSETQ. V was shortened by 3 bases and J by 5 bases, with 17 bases between the two germline ends. The CDR3 contains 15 residues. The CDR3 nucleotides read TGCGCCAGCAGCTCTCAGACAGGCGGTGGAACTGAAGCTTTCTTT. Protein product: CASSSQTGGGTEAFF.